This entry is about one TCR beta chain. The data were obtained in a study of blood T cell repertoires in COVID-19. Germline assignment: CDR1 GTSNPN and CDR2 SVGIG (reference sequence). The CDR3 covers 15 residues. V gave up 5 bases and J gave up 4 bases; unmatched junction bases: 7. Some clones are missing from TCRdb's copy, which holds only in-frame ones; the method was immunoSEQ multiplex PCR. The repertoire holds about 67,000 clones, over 80% seen once, with 8% to 9.5% in the top ten. The material sequenced was peripheral blood. This receptor was identified in a man in his fifties or sixties with active COVID-19. The gene calls are TRBV30 and TRBJ2-2; 10 bases are a match to TRBD2. In DNA form, the CDR3 reads TGTGCCTGGGCCCCAGCGGGGGGGGTCACCGGGGAGCTGTTTTTT. Its translation: CAWAPAGGVTGELFF.